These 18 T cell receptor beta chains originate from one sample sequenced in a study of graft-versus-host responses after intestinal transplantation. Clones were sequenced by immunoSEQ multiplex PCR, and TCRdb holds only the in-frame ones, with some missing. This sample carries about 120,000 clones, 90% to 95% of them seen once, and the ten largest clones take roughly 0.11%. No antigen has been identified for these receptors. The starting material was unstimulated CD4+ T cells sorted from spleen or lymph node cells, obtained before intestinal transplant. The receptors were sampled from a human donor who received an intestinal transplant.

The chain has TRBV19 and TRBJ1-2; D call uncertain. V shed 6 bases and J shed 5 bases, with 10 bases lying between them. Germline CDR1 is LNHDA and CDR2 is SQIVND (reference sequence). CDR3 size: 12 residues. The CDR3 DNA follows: TGTGCCAGTAGCCAAAGGGTATATGGCTACACCTTC. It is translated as CASSQRVYGYTF.

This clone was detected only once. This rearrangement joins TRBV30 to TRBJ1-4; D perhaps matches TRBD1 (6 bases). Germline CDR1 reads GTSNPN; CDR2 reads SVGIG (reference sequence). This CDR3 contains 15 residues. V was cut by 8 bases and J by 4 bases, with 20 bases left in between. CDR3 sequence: CAPGWWGGINEKLFF. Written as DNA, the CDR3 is TGTGCCCCCGGCTGGTGGGGGGGCATTAATGAAAAACTGTTTTTT.

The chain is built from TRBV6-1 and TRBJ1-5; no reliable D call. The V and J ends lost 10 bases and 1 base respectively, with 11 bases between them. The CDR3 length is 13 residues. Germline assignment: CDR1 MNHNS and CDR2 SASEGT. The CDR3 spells CATQNRSNQPQHF. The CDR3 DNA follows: TGTGCCACCCAAAACCGAAGCAATCAGCCCCAGCATTTT.

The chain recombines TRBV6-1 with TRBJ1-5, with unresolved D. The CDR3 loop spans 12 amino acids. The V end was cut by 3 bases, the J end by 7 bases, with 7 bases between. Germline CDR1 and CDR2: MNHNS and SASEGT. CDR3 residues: CASSDLKQPQHF. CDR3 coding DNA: TGTGCCAGCAGTGATCTAAAGCAGCCCCAGCATTTT.

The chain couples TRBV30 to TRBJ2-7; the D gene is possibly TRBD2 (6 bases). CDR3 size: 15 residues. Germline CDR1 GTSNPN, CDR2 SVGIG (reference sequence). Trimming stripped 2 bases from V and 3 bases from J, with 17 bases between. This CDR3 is CAWSRSTRTNYEQYF. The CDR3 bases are TGTGCCTGGAGTCGAAGCACAAGGACTAACTACGAGCAGTACTTC.

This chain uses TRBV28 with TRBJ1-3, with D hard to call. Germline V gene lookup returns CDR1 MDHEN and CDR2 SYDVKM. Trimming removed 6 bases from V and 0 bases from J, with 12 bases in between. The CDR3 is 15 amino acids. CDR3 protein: CASSPYRLSGNTIYF. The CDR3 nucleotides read TGTGCCAGCAGCCCTTATCGGCTCTCTGGAAACACCATATATTTT. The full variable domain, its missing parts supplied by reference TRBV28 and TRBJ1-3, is DVKVTQSSRYLVKRTGEKVFLECVQDMDHENMFWYRQDPGLGLRLIYFSYDVKMKEKGDIPEGYSVSREKKERFSLILESASTNQTSMYLCASSPYRLSGNTIYFGEGSWLTVV.

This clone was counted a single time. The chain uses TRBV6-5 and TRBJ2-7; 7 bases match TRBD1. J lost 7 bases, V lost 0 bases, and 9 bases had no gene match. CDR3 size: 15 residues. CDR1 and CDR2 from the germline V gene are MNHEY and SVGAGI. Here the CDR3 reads CASSYSNRGEGEQYF. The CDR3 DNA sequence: TGTGCCAGCAGTTACTCGAACAGGGGCGAGGGGGAGCAGTACTTC.

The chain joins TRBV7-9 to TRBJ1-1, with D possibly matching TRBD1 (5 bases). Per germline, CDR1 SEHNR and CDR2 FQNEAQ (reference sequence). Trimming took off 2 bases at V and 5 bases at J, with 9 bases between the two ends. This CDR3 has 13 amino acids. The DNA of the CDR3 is TGTGCCAGCAGCTTACTTGGGGGAACTGAAGCTTTCTTT. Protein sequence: CASSLLGGTEAFF. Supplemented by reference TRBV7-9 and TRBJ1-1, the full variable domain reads DTGVSQNPRHKITKRGQNVTFRCDPISEHNRLYWYRQTLGQGPEFLTYFQNEAQLEKSRLLSDRFSAERPKGSFSTLEIQRTEQGDSAMYLCASSLLGGTEAFFGQGTRLTVV.

In nucleotides, the CDR3 is TGTGCCAGCAGTGAATCGGAGGCTGGGGCCAACGTCCTGACTTTC. Its translation is CASSESEAGANVLTF. V and J are TRBV2 and TRBJ2-6; D might be TRBD2 (5 bases). The germline V gene has CDR1 SNHLY and CDR2 FYNNEI. V was shortened by 2 bases and J by 2 bases, with 7 bases between the two germline ends. The CDR3 extends over 15 amino acids.

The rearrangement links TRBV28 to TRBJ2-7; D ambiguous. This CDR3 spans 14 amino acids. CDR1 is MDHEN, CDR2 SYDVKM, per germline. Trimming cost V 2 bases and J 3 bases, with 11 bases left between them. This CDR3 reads CASSLDSLGYEQYF. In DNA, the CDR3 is TGTGCCAGCAGTTTAGATTCTCTCGGCTACGAGCAGTACTTC.

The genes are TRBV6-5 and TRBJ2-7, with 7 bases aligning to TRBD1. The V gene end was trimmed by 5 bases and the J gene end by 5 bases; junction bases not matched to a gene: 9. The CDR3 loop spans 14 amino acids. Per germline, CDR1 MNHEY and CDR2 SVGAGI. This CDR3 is CASSTRQGRDEQYF. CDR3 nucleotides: TGTGCCAGCAGTACGAGACAGGGTCGGGACGAGCAGTACTTC.

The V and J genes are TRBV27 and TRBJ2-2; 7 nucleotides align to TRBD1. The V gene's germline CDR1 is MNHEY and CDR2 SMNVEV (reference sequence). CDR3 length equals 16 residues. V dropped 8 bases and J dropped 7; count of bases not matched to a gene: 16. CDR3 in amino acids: CASAGRTGSIHGELFF. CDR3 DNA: TGTGCCAGCGCTGGCCGGACAGGCTCTATCCACGGGGAGCTGTTTTTT.

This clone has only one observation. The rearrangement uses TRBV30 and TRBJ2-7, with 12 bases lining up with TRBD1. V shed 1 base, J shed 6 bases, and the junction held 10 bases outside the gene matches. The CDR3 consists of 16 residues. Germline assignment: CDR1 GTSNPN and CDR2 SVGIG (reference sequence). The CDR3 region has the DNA TGTGCCTGGAGTGAGCACCCGGGACAGGGGGCGTCCGAGCAGTACTTC. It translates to CAWSEHPGQGASEQYF.

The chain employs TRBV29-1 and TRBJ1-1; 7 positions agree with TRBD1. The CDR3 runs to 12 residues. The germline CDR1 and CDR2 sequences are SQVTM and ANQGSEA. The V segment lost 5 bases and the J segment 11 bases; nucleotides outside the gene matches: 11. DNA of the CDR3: TGCAGCGTTAGGTCCGACAGGGTTGACGCTTTCTTT. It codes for CSVRSDRVDAFF. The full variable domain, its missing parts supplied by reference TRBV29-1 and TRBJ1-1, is SAVISQKPSRDICQRGTSLTIQCQVDSQVTMMFWYRQQPGQSLTLIATANQGSEATYESGFVIDKFPISRPNLTFSTLTVSNMSPEDSSIYLCSVRSDRVDAFFGQGTRLTVV.

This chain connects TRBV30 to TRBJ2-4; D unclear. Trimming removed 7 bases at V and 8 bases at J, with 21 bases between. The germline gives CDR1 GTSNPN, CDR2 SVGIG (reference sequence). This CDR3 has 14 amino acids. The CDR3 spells CALDDVLVRDIQYF. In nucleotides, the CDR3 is TGTGCCTTAGACGATGTTCTGGTTAGGGACATTCAGTACTTC. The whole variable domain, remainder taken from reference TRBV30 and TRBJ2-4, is SQTIHQWPATLVQPVGSPLSLECTVEGTSNPNLYWYRQAAGRGLQLLFYSVGIGQISSEVPQNLSASRPQDRQFILSSKKLLLSDSGFYLCALDDVLVRDIQYFGAGTRLSVL.

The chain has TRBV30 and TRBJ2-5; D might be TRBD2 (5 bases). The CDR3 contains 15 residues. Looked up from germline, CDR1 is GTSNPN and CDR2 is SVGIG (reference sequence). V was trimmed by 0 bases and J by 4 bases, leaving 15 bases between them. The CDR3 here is CAWSVPVASGETQYF. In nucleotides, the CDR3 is TGTGCCTGGAGTGTACCAGTAGCGTCAGGAGAGACCCAGTACTTC. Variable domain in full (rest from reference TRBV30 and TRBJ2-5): SQTIHQWPATLVQPVGSPLSLECTVEGTSNPNLYWYRQAAGRGLQLLFYSVGIGQISSEVPQNLSASRPQDRQFILSSKKLLLSDSGFYLCAWSVPVASGETQYFGPGTRLLVL.

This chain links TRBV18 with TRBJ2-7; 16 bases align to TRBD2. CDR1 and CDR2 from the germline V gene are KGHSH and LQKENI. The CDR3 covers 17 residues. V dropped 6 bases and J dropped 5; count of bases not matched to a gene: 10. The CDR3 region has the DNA TGTGCCAGCTCGCCCCCGGGACTAGCGGGAGGGCCCCACGAGCAGTACTTC. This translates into CASSPPGLAGGPHEQYF.

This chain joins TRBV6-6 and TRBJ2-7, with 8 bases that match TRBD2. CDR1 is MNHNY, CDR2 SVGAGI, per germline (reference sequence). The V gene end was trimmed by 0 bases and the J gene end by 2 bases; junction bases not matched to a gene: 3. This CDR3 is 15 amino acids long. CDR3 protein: CASSYSTGGPYEQYF. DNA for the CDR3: TGTGCCAGCAGTTACTCTACGGGAGGGCCCTACGAGCAGTACTTC.